These T cell receptor beta chains were read from a single sample in a study of blood T cell repertoires in COVID-19. Measured with immunoSEQ multiplex PCR; TCRdb has only the in-frame clones, and not every one. Here the sample spans about 300,000 clones, roughly 91% being singletons. Sequences were obtained from peripheral blood. Receptor source: a woman between 25 and 40 years old with COVID-19, enrolled during active disease. Both conserved end residues are part of each CDR3. D genes are given only for firm matches. Some rows have no size entry. The others give once, few or many, or a class for an expanded clone.

size,V,J,D,CDR3,DNA
.,TRBV5-1,TRBJ1-2,.,CASKPGHTQGYGYTF,TGCGCCAGCAAGCCTGGACACACTCAGGGCTATGGCTACACCTTC
.,TRBV3-1/TRBV3-2,TRBJ1-2,.,CASSQESGANYGYTF,TGTGCCAGCAGCCAAGAGTCCGGGGCTAACTATGGCTACACCTTC
.,TRBV24-1,TRBJ1-5,TRBD1,CATGTGGTQPQHF,TGTGCCACCGGGACAGGGGGGACTCAGCCCCAGCATTTT
.,TRBV9,TRBJ2-1,TRBD2,CASSVRPAGTGDEQFF,TGTGCCAGCAGCGTTCGTCCAGCGGGGACCGGGGATGAGCAGTTCTTC
.,TRBV12-3/TRBV12-4,TRBJ1-2,TRBD1,CASSFKGALGYTF,TGTGCCAGCAGTTTCAAGGGGGCGCTTGGCTACACCTTC
.,TRBV5-1,TRBJ1-1,.,CASSLAVSTEAFF,TGCGCCAGCAGCTTGGCAGTTTCCACTGAAGCTTTCTTT
.,TRBV3-1/TRBV3-2,TRBJ1-3,.,CASSPNPVHTIYF,TGTGCCAGCAGCCCCAATCCGGTGCACACCATATATTTT
.,TRBV2,TRBJ1-2,.,CASRQDILANYGYTF,TGTGCCAGCAGGCAGGACATCTTAGCTAACTATGGCTACACCTTC
.,TRBV2,TRBJ2-2,.,CASSAPGLANTGELFF,TGTGCCAGCAGTGCCCCAGGGTTGGCGAACACCGGGGAGCTGTTTTTT
once,TRBV12-5,TRBJ2-1,TRBD1,CASTGAYNEQFF,TGTGCTAGTACAGGGGCGTACAATGAGCAGTTCTTC
.,TRBV2,TRBJ1-2,.,CASSEDVIYGYTF,TGTGCCAGCAGTGAAGATGTTATCTATGGCTACACCTTC
.,TRBV5-1,TRBJ2-1,.,CASSFTRGGGEQFF,TGCGCCAGCAGCTTTACCCGGGGAGGCGGTGAGCAGTTCTTC
.,TRBV6-4,TRBJ1-5,.,CASSASGGANQPQHF,TGTGCCAGCAGCGCCTCGGGGGGTGCGAATCAGCCCCAGCATTTT
.,TRBV3-1/TRBV3-2,TRBJ1-4,TRBD1,CASSQEKTLRDSRNEKLFF,TGTGCCAGCAGCCAAGAAAAAACCTTACGGGACAGCCGAAATGAAAAACTGTTTTTT
.,TRBV4-1,TRBJ1-1,.,CASSPPGLVNTEAFF,TGCGCCAGCAGCCCGCCCGGACTTGTGAACACTGAAGCTTTCTTT
once,TRBV3-1/TRBV3-2,TRBJ2-2,TRBD2,CASSYGEGYTGELFF,TGTGCCAGCTCCTACGGGGAGGGCTACACCGGGGAGCTGTTTTTT
.,TRBV27,TRBJ1-2,.,CASTRTGNNYGYTF,TGTGCCAGCACCCGAACAGGGAATAACTATGGCTACACCTTC
.,TRBV4-1,TRBJ2-3,TRBD2,CASSQDGRGGDTQYF,TGCGCCAGCAGCCAAGACGGACGGGGGGGCGATACGCAGTATTTT
.,TRBV18,TRBJ1-2,.,CASSPGEDYGYTF,TGTGCCAGCTCCCCAGGGGAGGACTATGGCTACACCTTC
.,TRBV6-5,TRBJ1-2,TRBD1,CASRGDRVEYGYTF,TGTGCCAGCAGGGGGGACAGGGTAGAGTATGGCTACACCTTC
.,TRBV2,TRBJ2-5,.,CASSSTRETQYF,TGTGCCAGCAGTTCCACCAGAGAGACCCAGTACTTC
.,TRBV4-2,TRBJ2-1,TRBD2,CASSQNTGRAGEQFF,TGTGCCAGCAGCCAGAACACCGGGAGGGCGGGCGAGCAGTTCTTC